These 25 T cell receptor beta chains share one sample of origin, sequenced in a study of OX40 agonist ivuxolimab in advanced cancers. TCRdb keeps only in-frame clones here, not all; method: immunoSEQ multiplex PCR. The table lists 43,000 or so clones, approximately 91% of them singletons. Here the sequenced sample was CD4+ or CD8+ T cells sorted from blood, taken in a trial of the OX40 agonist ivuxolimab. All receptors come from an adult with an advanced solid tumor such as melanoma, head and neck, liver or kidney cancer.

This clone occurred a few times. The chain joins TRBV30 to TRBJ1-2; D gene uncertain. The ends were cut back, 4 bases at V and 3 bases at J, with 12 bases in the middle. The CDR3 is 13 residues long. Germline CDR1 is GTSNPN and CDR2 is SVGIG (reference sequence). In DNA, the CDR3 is TGTGCCTGGAAGGAGGATGTGGACTATGGCTACACCTTC. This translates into CAWKEDVDYGYTF.

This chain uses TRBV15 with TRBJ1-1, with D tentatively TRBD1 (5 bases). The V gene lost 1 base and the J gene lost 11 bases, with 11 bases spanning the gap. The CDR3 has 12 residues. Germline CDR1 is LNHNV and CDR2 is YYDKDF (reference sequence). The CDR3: CATSRVPGLAFF. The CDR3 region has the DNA TGTGCCACCAGCAGAGTACCAGGGTTGGCTTTCTTT.

The CDR3 region is CASSWGWGNSPLHF. For the CDR3, the DNA is TGTGCCAGCAGCTGGGGTTGGGGGAATTCACCCCTCCACTTT. The chain combines TRBV7-3 with TRBJ1-6; weak D call: TRBD1 (5 bases). The V gene lost 4 bases and the J gene lost 7 bases, with 11 bases spanning the gap. The CDR3 is 14 amino acids. Germline assignment: CDR1 SGHTA and CDR2 FQGTGA.

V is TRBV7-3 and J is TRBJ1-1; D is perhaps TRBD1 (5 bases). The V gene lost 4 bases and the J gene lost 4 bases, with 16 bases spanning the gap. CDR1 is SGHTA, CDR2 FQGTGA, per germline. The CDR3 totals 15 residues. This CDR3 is CASSSSGVVGTEAFF. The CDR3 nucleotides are TGTGCCAGCAGCTCGTCGGGGGTAGTGGGCACTGAAGCTTTCTTT.

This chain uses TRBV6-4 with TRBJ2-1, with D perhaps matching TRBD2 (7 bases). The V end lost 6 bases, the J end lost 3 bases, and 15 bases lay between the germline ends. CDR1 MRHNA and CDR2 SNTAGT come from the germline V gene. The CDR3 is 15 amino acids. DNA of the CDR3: TGTGCCAGCAGCGCGAGGGGAGGGGGCTACAATGAGCAGTTCTTC. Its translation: CASSARGGGYNEQFF.

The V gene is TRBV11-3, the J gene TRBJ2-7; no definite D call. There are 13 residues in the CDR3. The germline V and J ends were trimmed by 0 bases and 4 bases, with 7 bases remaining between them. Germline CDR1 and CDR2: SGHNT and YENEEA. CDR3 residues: CASSLEPGYEQYF. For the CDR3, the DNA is TGTGCCAGCAGCTTAGAACCAGGTTACGAGCAGTACTTC.

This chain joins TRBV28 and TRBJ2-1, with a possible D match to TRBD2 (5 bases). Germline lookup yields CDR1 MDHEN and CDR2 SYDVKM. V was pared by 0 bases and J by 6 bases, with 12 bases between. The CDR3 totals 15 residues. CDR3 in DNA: TGTGCCAGCAGTTTATGGCTGGAAGGGAGCAATGAGCAGTTCTTC. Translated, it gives CASSLWLEGSNEQFF.

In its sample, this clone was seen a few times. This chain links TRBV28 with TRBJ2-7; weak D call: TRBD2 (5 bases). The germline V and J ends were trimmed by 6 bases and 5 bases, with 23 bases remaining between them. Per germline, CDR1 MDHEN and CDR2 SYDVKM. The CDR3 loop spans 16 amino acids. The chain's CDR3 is CASSLIEWERDNEQYF. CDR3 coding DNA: TGTGCCAGCAGCTTGATTGAGTGGGAGAGAGACAACGAGCAGTACTTC.

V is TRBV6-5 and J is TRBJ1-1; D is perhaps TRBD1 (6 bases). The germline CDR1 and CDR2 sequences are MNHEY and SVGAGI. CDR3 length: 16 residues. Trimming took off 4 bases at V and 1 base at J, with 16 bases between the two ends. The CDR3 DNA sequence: TGTGCCAGCAGTTTCAGGGGACGATCAAAGAACACTGAAGCTTTCTTT. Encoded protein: CASSFRGRSKNTEAFF.

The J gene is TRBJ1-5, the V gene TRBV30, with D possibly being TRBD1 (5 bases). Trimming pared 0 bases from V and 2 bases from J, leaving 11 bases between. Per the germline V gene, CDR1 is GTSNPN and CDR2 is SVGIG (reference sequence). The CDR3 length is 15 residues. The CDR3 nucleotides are TGTGCCTGGAGTGTACGAGGGGTGCGCAATCAGCCCCAGCATTTT. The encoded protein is CAWSVRGVRNQPQHF. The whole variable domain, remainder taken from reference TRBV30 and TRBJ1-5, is SQTIHQWPATLVQPVGSPLSLECTVEGTSNPNLYWYRQAAGRGLQLLFYSVGIGQISSEVPQNLSASRPQDRQFILSSKKLLLSDSGFYLCAWSVRGVRNQPQHFGDGTRLSIL.

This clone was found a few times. For the CDR3, the DNA is TGTGCCAGCACGGGACAGGGGGAATCGGAGACCCAGTACTTC. Protein product: CASTGQGESETQYF. The chain is built from TRBV28 and TRBJ2-5; 11 bases fit TRBD1. Trimming took 7 bases from V and 5 from J; bases not matched to a gene: 6. Per germline, CDR1 MDHEN and CDR2 SYDVKM. The CDR3 runs to 14 residues.

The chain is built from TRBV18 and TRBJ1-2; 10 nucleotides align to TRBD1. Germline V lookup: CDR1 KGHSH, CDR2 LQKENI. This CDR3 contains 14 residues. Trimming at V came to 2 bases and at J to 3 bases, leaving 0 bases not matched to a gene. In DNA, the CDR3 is TGTGCCAGCTCACCAGGGACAGGGGACTATGGCTACACCTTC. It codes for CASSPGTGDYGYTF.

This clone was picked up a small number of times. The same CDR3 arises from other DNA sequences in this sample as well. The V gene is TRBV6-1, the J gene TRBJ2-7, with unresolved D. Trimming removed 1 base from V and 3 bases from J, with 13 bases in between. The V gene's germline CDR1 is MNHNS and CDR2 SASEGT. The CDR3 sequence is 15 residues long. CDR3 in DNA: TGTGCCAGCAGTGAAGTCGACTCTACTTTCTACGAGCAGTACTTC. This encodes CASSEVDSTFYEQYF.

The CDR3 sequence: CAISEDRGGNQPQHF. DNA of the CDR3: TGTGCCATCAGCGAGGACAGGGGAGGGAATCAGCCCCAGCATTTT. This chain links TRBV10-3 with TRBJ1-5, with TRBD1 matching over 9 bases. The CDR3 has 15 amino acids. Unmatched junction bases numbered 7, after V lost 6 bases and J lost 4 bases. Germline lookup yields CDR1 ENHRY and CDR2 SYGVKD.

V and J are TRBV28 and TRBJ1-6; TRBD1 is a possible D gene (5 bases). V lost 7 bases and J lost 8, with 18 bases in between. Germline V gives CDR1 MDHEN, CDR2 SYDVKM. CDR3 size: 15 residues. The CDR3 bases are TGTGCCAGCAACCCCCCCCCGGGGGAAGATTCACCCCTCCACTTT. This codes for CASNPPPGEDSPLHF.

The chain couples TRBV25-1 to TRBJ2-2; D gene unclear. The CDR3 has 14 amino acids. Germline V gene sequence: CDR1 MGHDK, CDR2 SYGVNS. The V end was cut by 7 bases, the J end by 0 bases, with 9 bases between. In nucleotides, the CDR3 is TGTGCCAGCATGAAAGAGGCGAACACCGGGGAGCTGTTTTTT. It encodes CASMKEANTGELFF.

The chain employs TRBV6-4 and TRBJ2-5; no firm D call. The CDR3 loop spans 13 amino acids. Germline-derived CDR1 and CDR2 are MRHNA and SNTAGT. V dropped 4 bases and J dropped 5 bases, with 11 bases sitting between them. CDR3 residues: CASSVDISETQYF. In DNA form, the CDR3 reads TGTGCCAGCAGTGTTGATATTTCGGAGACCCAGTACTTC.

Here the CDR3 DNA reads TGTGCCTGGAGGATCTGGACTGAAGCTTTCTTT. Its translation: CAWRIWTEAFF. J is TRBJ1-1 and V is TRBV30; D is uncertain. Trimming took 3 bases from V and 5 from J, leaving 7 bases between them. The CDR3 spans 11 residues. Germline CDR1 reads GTSNPN; CDR2 reads SVGIG (reference sequence).

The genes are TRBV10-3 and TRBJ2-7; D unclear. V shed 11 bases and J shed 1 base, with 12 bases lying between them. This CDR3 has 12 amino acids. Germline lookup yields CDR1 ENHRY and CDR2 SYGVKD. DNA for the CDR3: TGTGCCGCAGGCCTGAAATCCTACGAGCAGTACTTC. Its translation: CAAGLKSYEQYF.

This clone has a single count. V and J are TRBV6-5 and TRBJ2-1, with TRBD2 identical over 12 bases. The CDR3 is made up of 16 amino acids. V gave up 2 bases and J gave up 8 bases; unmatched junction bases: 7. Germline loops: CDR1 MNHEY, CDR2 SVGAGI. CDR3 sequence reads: CASSYRMTSGSYEQFF. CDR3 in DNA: TGTGCCAGCAGTTACCGGATGACTAGCGGGAGCTATGAGCAGTTCTTC.

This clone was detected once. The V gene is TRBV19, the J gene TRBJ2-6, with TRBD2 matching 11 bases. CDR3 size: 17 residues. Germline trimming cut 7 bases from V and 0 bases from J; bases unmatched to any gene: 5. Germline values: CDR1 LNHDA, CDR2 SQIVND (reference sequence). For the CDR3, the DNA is TGTGCCAGTATTAATCTAGCGGGGGGCTCTGGGGCCAACGTCCTGACTTTC. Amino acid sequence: CASINLAGGSGANVLTF.

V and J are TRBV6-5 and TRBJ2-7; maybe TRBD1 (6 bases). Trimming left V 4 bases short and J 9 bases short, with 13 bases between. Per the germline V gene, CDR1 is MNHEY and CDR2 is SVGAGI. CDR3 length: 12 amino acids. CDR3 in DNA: TGTGCCAGCAGTTCCAACAGGGACGGGCAGTACTTC. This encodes CASSSNRDGQYF.

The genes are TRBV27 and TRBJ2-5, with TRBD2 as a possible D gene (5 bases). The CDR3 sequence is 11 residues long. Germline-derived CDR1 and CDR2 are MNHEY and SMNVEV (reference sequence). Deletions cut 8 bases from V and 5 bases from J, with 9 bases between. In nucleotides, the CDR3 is TGTGCCAGCGGTAGGAGGGAGACCCAGTACTTC. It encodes CASGRRETQYF.

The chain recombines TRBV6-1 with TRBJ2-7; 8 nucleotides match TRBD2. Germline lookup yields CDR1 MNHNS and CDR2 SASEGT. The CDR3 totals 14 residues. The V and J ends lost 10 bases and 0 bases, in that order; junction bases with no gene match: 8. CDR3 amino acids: CATARLAGSYEQYF. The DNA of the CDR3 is TGTGCCACGGCTCGTCTAGCGGGCTCCTACGAGCAGTACTTC.

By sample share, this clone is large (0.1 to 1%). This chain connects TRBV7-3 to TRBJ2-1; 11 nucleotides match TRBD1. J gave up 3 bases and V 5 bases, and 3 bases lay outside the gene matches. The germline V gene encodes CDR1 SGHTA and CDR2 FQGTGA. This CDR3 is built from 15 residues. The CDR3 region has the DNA TGTGCCAGCAGCGCCGGGACAGGGGGCTACAATGAGCAGTTCTTC. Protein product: CASSAGTGGYNEQFF.